This entry lists 17 T cell receptor beta chains sequenced from one sample in a study of blood T cell repertoires in COVID-19. Sequenced by immunoSEQ multiplex PCR; TCRdb stores in-frame clones only, minus some. The table includes approximately 330,000 clones, about 86% detected once. The sample consisted of PBMCs or T cells enriched from blood (not recorded which). Every receptor here comes from a woman aged 40-49 years with acute COVID-19.

The V and J genes are TRBV19 and TRBJ2-7; 16 bases match TRBD2. Unmatched junction bases numbered 7, after V lost 5 bases and J lost 3 bases. Per the germline V gene, CDR1 is LNHDA and CDR2 is SQIVND (reference sequence). This CDR3 is built from 17 residues. CDR3 sequence reads: CASSLPGTSGRDYEQYF. CDR3 DNA sequence: TGTGCCAGTAGTCTCCCCGGGACTAGCGGGAGGGACTACGAGCAGTACTTC.

The chain uses TRBV6-6 and TRBJ2-7; 7 nucleotides align to TRBD1. The junction had 1 base not matched to a gene; V was cut back by 5 bases and J by 3 bases. In germline, CDR1 is MNHNY, CDR2 SVGAGI (reference sequence). This CDR3 is built from 12 residues. The CDR3 sequence is CASSPGGYEQYF. CDR3 nucleotides: TGTGCCAGCAGTCCAGGGGGCTACGAGCAGTACTTC.

The V gene is TRBV5-5, the J gene TRBJ2-2, with 9 positions matching TRBD2. V was pared by 4 bases and J by 3 bases, with 4 bases of the junction left unmatched. This CDR3 spans 15 amino acids. Germline CDR1 reads SGHKS; CDR2 reads YYEKEE (reference sequence). DNA for the CDR3: TGTGCCAGCAGCGTACGCGGGGGGGACACCGGGGAGCTGTTTTTT. It is translated as CASSVRGGDTGELFF.

This clone was counted only a few times. The rearrangement joins TRBV5-1 to TRBJ2-1, with a possible D match to TRBD2 (7 bases). CDR3 length equals 18 residues. V lost 0 bases, J lost 1 base, and 17 bases lay in between. From germline, CDR1 is SGHRS and CDR2 YFSETQ. The CDR3 protein is CASSLGDGRGPSYNEQFF. The DNA of the CDR3 is TGCGCCAGCAGCTTGGGAGATGGGCGGGGGCCATCCTACAATGAGCAGTTCTTC.

The chain recombines TRBV27 with TRBJ2-2; 10 bases match TRBD2. V lost 1 base, J lost 5 bases, and 4 bases stayed unmatched. The V gene's germline CDR1 is MNHEY and CDR2 SMNVEV (reference sequence). The CDR3 is 16 amino acids. In nucleotides, the CDR3 is TGTGCCAGCAGTTTATTGGCTAGCGGGAGAACCGGGGAGCTGTTTTTT. Translation: CASSLLASGRTGELFF.

J is TRBJ2-1 and V is TRBV12-3 or TRBV12-4; possible D gene TRBD1, 6 bases. The germline V and J ends were trimmed by 10 bases and 8 bases, with 18 bases remaining between them. The CDR3 runs to 13 residues. The chain's CDR3 is CATNRVEFDEQFF. Here the CDR3 DNA reads TGTGCCACTAACAGGGTGGAATTTGATGAGCAGTTCTTC.

The J gene is TRBJ1-1, the V gene TRBV28; 11 bases match TRBD1. V lost 7 bases, J lost 7 bases, and 17 bases stayed unmatched. This CDR3 spans 17 amino acids. Germline V lookup: CDR1 MDHEN, CDR2 SYDVKM. CDR3: CASTQAGTGGGYHEAFF. The CDR3 DNA reads TGTGCCAGCACCCAAGCGGGGACAGGGGGAGGATATCATGAAGCTTTCTTT.

Worth noting for this clone: This sample includes further DNA sequences coding for the same CDR3. This chain links TRBV5-5 with TRBJ2-3; D not resolved. Trimming removed 2 bases at V and 2 bases at J, with 6 bases between. This CDR3 region has 13 residues. Germline CDR1 is SGHKS and CDR2 is YYEKEE (reference sequence). The CDR3 bases are TGTGCCAGCAGCTTAGCACCCACAGATACGCAGTATTTT. The encoded protein is CASSLAPTDTQYF.

The chain has TRBV4-2 and TRBJ2-3; tentative D call: TRBD2 (6 bases). The CDR3 totals 16 residues. V dropped 0 bases and J dropped 4 bases, with 14 bases sitting between them. CDR1 is LGHNA and CDR2 is YNFKEQ in the germline V gene. The DNA of the CDR3 is TGTGCCAGCAGCCAAGAAGGGGCCGGGAGCCCAGATACGCAGTATTTT. It codes for CASSQEGAGSPDTQYF.

The chain carries TRBV6-5 and TRBJ2-7, with D possibly being TRBD2 (5 bases). Trimming left V 4 bases short and J 2 bases short, with 15 bases between. From germline, CDR1 is MNHEY and CDR2 SVGAGI. The CDR3 loop spans 15 amino acids. The CDR3 sequence is CASSSPGYPTYEQYF. The CDR3 DNA reads as TGTGCCAGCAGTTCCCCGGGATACCCAACCTACGAGCAGTACTTC.

V gene TRBV7-9 combines with J gene TRBJ2-1; 12 bases fit TRBD2. Germline-derived CDR1 and CDR2 are SEHNR and FQNEAQ (reference sequence). Unmatched junction bases numbered 5, after V lost 4 bases and J lost 7 bases. The CDR3 contains 15 residues. The DNA for the CDR3 is TGTGCCAGCAGCTCCCCCGGGACTAGCGGGAATGAGCAGTTCTTC. It codes for CASSSPGTSGNEQFF. The variable domain in full, completed from reference TRBV7-9 and TRBJ2-1, reads DTGVSQNPRHKITKRGQNVTFRCDPISEHNRLYWYRQTLGQGPEFLTYFQNEAQLEKSRLLSDRFSAERPKGSFSTLEIQRTEQGDSAMYLCASSSPGTSGNEQFFGPGTRLTVL.

This clone was seen a few times. The J gene is TRBJ2-1, the V gene TRBV2; TRBD1 might be the D (5 bases). V lost 7 bases and J lost 7, with 11 bases in between. This CDR3 is 12 amino acids long. Per the germline V gene, CDR1 is SNHLY and CDR2 is FYNNEI. For the CDR3, the DNA is TGTGCCAGCACCGAAGACAGTAATGAGCAGTTCTTC. As protein: CASTEDSNEQFF.

The chain has TRBV9 and TRBJ2-5; possible D gene TRBD2, 6 bases. This CDR3 has 15 amino acids. Per germline, CDR1 SGDLS and CDR2 YYNGEE. V was trimmed by 2 bases and J by 5 bases, leaving 16 bases between them. CDR3 nucleotides: TGTGCCAGCAGCGTCCAGGGAGGTTTGAGGGAGACCCAGTACTTC. Amino acids: CASSVQGGLRETQYF.

This clone was recorded once. CDR3: CASSPRDRHNEQFF. Here the CDR3 DNA reads TGTGCCAGCAGCCCCCGAGACAGGCACAATGAGCAGTTCTTC. The chain joins TRBV14 to TRBJ2-1, with D maybe TRBD1 (6 bases). Germline V gene lookup returns CDR1 SGHDN and CDR2 FVKESK. Trimming stripped 4 bases from V and 5 bases from J, with 12 bases between. The CDR3 contains 14 residues. Full variable domain (remainder filled in from reference TRBV14 and TRBJ2-1): EAGVTQFPSHSVIEKGQTVTLRCDPISGHDNLYWYRRVMGKEIKFLLHFVKESKQDESGMPNNRFLAERTGGTYSTLKVQPAELEDSGVYFCASSPRDRHNEQFFGPGTRLTVL.

The V and J genes are TRBV19 and TRBJ2-2; 8 positions match TRBD2. J gave up 0 bases and V 7 bases, and 7 bases lay outside the gene matches. The CDR3 loop spans 16 amino acids. Germline V lookup: CDR1 LNHDA, CDR2 SQIVND (reference sequence). The CDR3, as DNA: TGTGCCAGTACCCCGGGGGGGCACGCGAACACCGGGGAGCTGTTTTTT. It yields the protein CASTPGGHANTGELFF.

The rearrangement links TRBV7-9 to TRBJ2-4, with D hard to call. V was clipped by 1 base and J by 0 bases, with 10 bases between them. The CDR3 loop spans 16 amino acids. Per germline, CDR1 SEHNR and CDR2 FQNEAQ (reference sequence). CDR3 residues: CASSLEQVLAKNIQYF. The CDR3 DNA reads TGTGCCAGCAGCTTAGAGCAGGTGCTAGCCAAAAACATTCAGTACTTC.

The chain joins TRBV3-1 (or the pseudogene TRBV3-2) to TRBJ2-5; 7 bases fit TRBD2. Germline CDR1 reads LGHDT; CDR2 reads YNNKEL (reference sequence). V trimming: 1 base; J trimming: 2 bases; junction bases outside the gene matches: 4. The CDR3 is 15 amino acids. The CDR3 loop is CASSQGASGQETQYF. The DNA of the CDR3 is TGTGCCAGCAGCCAAGGGGCTAGCGGACAAGAGACCCAGTACTTC.